The 20 T cell receptor beta chains below all came from one sample that was sequenced in a study of T cell responses to AZD1222 COVID-19 vaccine. The data were produced by immunoSEQ multiplex PCR, yet TCRdb's version contains in-frame clones alone and is incomplete. Among approximately 130,000 clones listed, 93% were seen once. This sample comprised peripheral blood, obtained on day 0 of AZD1222 vaccination. The origin of the receptors is an adult in good health.

The chain links TRBV29-1 to TRBJ2-5; D possibly matches TRBD1 or TRBD2 (5 bases each). With 4 bases removed from V and 2 bases from J, the gap between germline ends came to 11 bases. In germline, CDR1 is SQVTM, CDR2 ANQGSEA. CDR3 length: 13 residues. In DNA form, the CDR3 reads TGCAGCGTTGGGGGGTCTGGTCAAGAGACCCAGTACTTC. Translated: CSVGGSGQETQYF. Full variable domain (remainder filled in from reference TRBV29-1 and TRBJ2-5): SAVISQKPSRDICQRGTSLTIQCQVDSQVTMMFWYRQQPGQSLTLIATANQGSEATYESGFVIDKFPISRPNLTFSTLTVSNMSPEDSSIYLCSVGGSGQETQYFGPGTRLLVL.

This rearrangement joins TRBV9 to TRBJ2-3; the match to TRBD2 covers 10 bases. CDR1 SGDLS and CDR2 YYNGEE come from the germline V gene. J lost 3 bases, V lost 10 bases, and 8 bases had no gene match. This CDR3 is 14 amino acids long. DNA of the CDR3: TGTGCCCACCCGGGACTAGCGCAAACAGATACGCAGTATTTT. Translated, it gives CAHPGLAQTDTQYF. Full variable domain (outside the CDR3, taken from reference TRBV9 and TRBJ2-3): DSGVTQTPKHLITATGQRVTLRCSPRSGDLSVYWYQQSLDQGLQFLIQYYNGEERAKGNILERFSAQQFPDLHSELNLSSLELGDSALYFCAHPGLAQTDTQYFGPGTRLTVL.

The DNA of the CDR3 is TGTGCCAGCTCACCGCCCCGGACTTTTCCTCGGGACGAGCAGTACTTC. Residues: CASSPPRTFPRDEQYF. The chain links TRBV18 to TRBJ2-7, with a possible D match to TRBD2 (5 bases). This CDR3 has 16 residues. Germline V gives CDR1 KGHSH, CDR2 LQKENI. The V end lost 3 bases, the J end lost 5 bases, and 20 bases lay between the germline ends.

Here the CDR3 DNA reads TGTGCCAGCAGTTCCCCCTTCTCTGGGGCCAACGTCCTGACTTTC. Its protein is CASSSPFSGANVLTF. The chain joins TRBV27 to TRBJ2-6; D gene ambiguous. Germline CDR1 MNHEY, CDR2 SMNVEV (reference sequence). This CDR3 region has 15 residues. Trimming cost V 4 bases and J 0 bases, with 7 bases left between them.

The chain carries TRBV6-5 and TRBJ1-2; TRBD1 might be the D (5 bases). V shed 5 bases and J shed 5 bases, with 15 bases lying between them. CDR1 and CDR2 from the germline V gene are MNHEY and SVGAGI. This CDR3 contains 14 residues. This chain's CDR3 is CASSKVDRGYGYTF. The CDR3 DNA follows: TGTGCCAGCAGTAAGGTAGACAGAGGATATGGCTACACCTTC.

V is TRBV5-1 and J is TRBJ2-5; D may be TRBD1 (6 bases). V was clipped by 4 bases and J by 1 base, with 14 bases between them. The CDR3 has 15 residues. The V gene's germline CDR1 is SGHRS and CDR2 YFSETQ. The chain's CDR3 is CASSTLTGPQETQYF. The CDR3 nucleotides are TGCGCCAGCAGCACCCTTACAGGGCCCCAAGAGACCCAGTACTTC.

V and J are TRBV30 and TRBJ2-7, with 7 bases that match TRBD1. Germline lookup yields CDR1 GTSNPN and CDR2 SVGIG (reference sequence). Trimming took 1 base from V and 1 from J; bases not matched to a gene: 1. The CDR3 runs 13 residues. Here the CDR3 DNA reads TGTGCCTGGAGTGAGGGGGCATCCTACGAGCAGTACTTC. Its protein is CAWSEGASYEQYF. Combining the CDR3 with reference TRBV30 and TRBJ2-7 gives the whole variable domain SQTIHQWPATLVQPVGSPLSLECTVEGTSNPNLYWYRQAAGRGLQLLFYSVGIGQISSEVPQNLSASRPQDRQFILSSKKLLLSDSGFYLCAWSEGASYEQYFGPGTRLTVT.

The rearrangement joins TRBV10-3 to TRBJ1-5, with a tentative D call TRBD1 (6 bases). Trimming took 11 bases from V and 9 from J, leaving 23 bases between them. Germline CDR1 is ENHRY and CDR2 is SYGVKD. The CDR3 runs to 14 residues. CDR3 nucleotide sequence: TGTGCCGCCTCCGGGACACCCAGGTCGGGGCCCCAGCATTTT. Translation: CAASGTPRSGPQHF.

The chain is built from TRBV6-5 and TRBJ2-1; no clear D gene. Germline V gene data show CDR1 as MNHEY and CDR2 as SVGAGI. The V end lost 0 bases, the J end lost 7 bases, and 7 bases lay between the germline ends. The CDR3 has 13 amino acids. CDR3 in DNA: TGTGCCAGCAGTTACTCAAATAAGAATGAGCAGTTCTTC. Translating it yields CASSYSNKNEQFF.

V and J are TRBV27 and TRBJ2-2; no clear D. The CDR3 covers 12 residues. The germline V gene encodes CDR1 MNHEY and CDR2 SMNVEV (reference sequence). With 4 bases removed from V and 7 bases from J, the gap between germline ends came to 7 bases. CDR3 residues: CASSWGSGELFF. The CDR3 DNA sequence: TGTGCCAGCAGTTGGGGTAGCGGGGAGCTGTTTTTT.

This chain connects TRBV6-6 to TRBJ1-2; a possible D gene is TRBD1 (5 bases). CDR1 is MNHNY, CDR2 SVGAGI, per germline (reference sequence). Trimming stripped 0 bases from V and 6 bases from J, with 17 bases between. The CDR3 consists of 16 residues. CDR3 bases: TGTGCCAGCAGTTACTCGGATCCGGGGGATGGGCATGGCTACACCTTC. Protein sequence: CASSYSDPGDGHGYTF.

The chain has TRBV4-2 and TRBJ1-2; D not resolved. The CDR3 consists of 13 residues. Germline-derived CDR1 and CDR2 are LGHNA and YNFKEQ. Trimming took off 1 base at V and 2 bases at J, with 5 bases between the two ends. The CDR3 here is CASSQGENYGYTF. Here the CDR3 DNA reads TGTGCCAGCAGCCAAGGGGAGAACTATGGCTACACCTTC.

V gene TRBV11-2 combines with J gene TRBJ1-5; maybe TRBD1 (6 bases). This CDR3 comprises 14 residues. Germline CDR1 SGHAT, CDR2 FQNNGV. V was trimmed by 3 bases and J by 3 bases, leaving 9 bases between them. The CDR3 region has the DNA TGTGCCAGCAGCTTGACAGGATACAATCAGCCCCAGCATTTT. It encodes CASSLTGYNQPQHF.

The chain recombines TRBV6-5 with TRBJ2-2; either TRBD1 or TRBD2 may supply D (5 bases each). V dropped 11 bases and J dropped 3 bases, with 19 bases sitting between them. The germline V gene has CDR1 MNHEY and CDR2 SVGAGI. This CDR3 spans 15 amino acids. The DNA for the CDR3 is TGTGCCTCAAGGGGACCGCCGAATTACACCGGGGAGCTGTTTTTT. Translating gives CASRGPPNYTGELFF.

The chain uses TRBV29-1 and TRBJ2-5, with D possibly TRBD2 on 5 matching bases. In germline, CDR1 is SQVTM, CDR2 ANQGSEA. V lost 7 bases and J lost 3, with 12 bases in between. The CDR3 has 12 residues. In nucleotides, the CDR3 is TGCAGCGCCCCGGGGTGGAAAGAGACCCAGTACTTC. Translation gives CSAPGWKETQYF.

The rearrangement uses TRBV24-1 and TRBJ2-1; D unclear. With 2 bases removed from V and 5 bases from J, the gap between germline ends came to 12 bases. The CDR3 is made up of 15 amino acids. Germline CDR1 is KGHDR and CDR2 is SFDVKD. The CDR3, as DNA: TGTGCCACCAGTGATTCTAGGCGAGCGAACAATGAGCAGTTCTTC. Its protein product is CATSDSRRANNEQFF.

The rearrangement links TRBV20-1 to TRBJ2-7; TRBD2 matches at 8 bases. This CDR3 region has 13 residues. Germline trimming cut 3 bases from V and 4 bases from J; bases unmatched to any gene: 5. Germline V lookup: CDR1 DFQATT, CDR2 SNEGSKA (reference sequence). The CDR3, as DNA: TGCAGTGCTAGTGGTCTAGCGGGTTACGAGCAGTACTTC. The encoded protein is CSASGLAGYEQYF.

CDR3 bases: TGTGCCAGCAGTTACGGATACAGGGGGAATAATTCACCCCTCCACTTT. Protein sequence: CASSYGYRGNNSPLHF. The J gene is TRBJ1-6, the V gene TRBV6-5; TRBD1 matches 8 bases. V lost 2 bases and J lost 5; bases outside the gene matches: 5. This CDR3 contains 16 residues. Germline CDR1 is MNHEY and CDR2 is SVGAGI.

V and J are TRBV7-9 and TRBJ1-1, with D maybe TRBD1 (6 bases). In germline, CDR1 is SEHNR, CDR2 FQNEAQ (reference sequence). The CDR3 extends over 15 amino acids. With 5 bases removed from V and 1 base from J, the gap between germline ends came to 14 bases. The CDR3 coding sequence is TGTGCCAGCAGCCCACCCTCCAGGGGGAACACTGAAGCTTTCTTT. Its translation: CASSPPSRGNTEAFF.

This rearrangement joins TRBV4-1 to TRBJ2-7; a weak D match, TRBD1 (7 bases). The CDR3 is 15 residues long. The V gene's germline CDR1 is MGHRA and CDR2 YSYEKL. V lost 1 base, J lost 3 bases, and 13 bases lay in between. Here the CDR3 reads CASSQGLQGGYEQYF. CDR3 sequence (DNA): TGCGCCAGCAGCCAAGGGTTGCAGGGGGGCTACGAGCAGTACTTC.